This T cell receptor (beta chain) is from a study of blood T cell repertoires in COVID-19. Whole-study context: Sample material is recorded as cDNA or gDNA derived from T cells, B-cell-depleted T cells, or PBMCs.

Germline lookup yields CDR1 MGHRA and CDR2 YSYEKL. CDR3 length equals 13 residues. Trimming cost V 2 bases and J 3 bases, with 5 bases left between them. In the source study's methods: Nucleated cell counts were estimated from reference gene primer amplification. The method was immunoSEQ multiplex PCR; TCRdb's version includes in-frame clones alone and lacks a portion of them. Clone size and the V and J calls come from that table; the DNA yielded D and trimming. This repertoire shows 45,000 to 65,000 clones, 65% to 85% found once; its top ten account for 25%. The sample taken for sequencing was peripheral blood. This receptor was taken from a human donor in a cohort sampled during active COVID-19. The chain couples TRBV4-1 to TRBJ1-5; D not certain. Written as DNA, the CDR3 is TGCGCCAGCAGCCAACAGTTCAATCAGCCCCAGCATTTT. Amino acid sequence: CASSQQFNQPQHF.